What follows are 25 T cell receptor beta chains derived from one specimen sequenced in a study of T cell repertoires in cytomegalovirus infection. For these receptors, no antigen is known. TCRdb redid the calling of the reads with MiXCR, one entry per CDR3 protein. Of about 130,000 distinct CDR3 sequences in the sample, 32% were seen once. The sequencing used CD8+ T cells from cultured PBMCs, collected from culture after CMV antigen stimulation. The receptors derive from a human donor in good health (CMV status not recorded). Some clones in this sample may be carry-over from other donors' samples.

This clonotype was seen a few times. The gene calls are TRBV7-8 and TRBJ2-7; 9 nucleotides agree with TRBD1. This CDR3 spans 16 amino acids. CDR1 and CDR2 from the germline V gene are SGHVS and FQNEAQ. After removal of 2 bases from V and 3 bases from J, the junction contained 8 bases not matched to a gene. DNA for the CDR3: TGTGCCAGCAGCTTAACCCGGACAGGGGACCTCTACGAGCAGTACTTC. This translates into CASSLTRTGDLYEQYF.

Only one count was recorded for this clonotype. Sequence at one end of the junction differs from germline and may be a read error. CDR3 sequence reads: CVSSESDSRTDTQYF. For the CDR3, the DNA is TGTGTCAGCAGTGAAAGCGACAGCCGCACAGATACGCAGTATTTT. The chain employs TRBV25-1 and TRBJ2-3; D may be TRBD1 (5 bases). Germline V lookup: CDR1 MGHDK, CDR2 SYGVNS. The CDR3 spans 15 residues.

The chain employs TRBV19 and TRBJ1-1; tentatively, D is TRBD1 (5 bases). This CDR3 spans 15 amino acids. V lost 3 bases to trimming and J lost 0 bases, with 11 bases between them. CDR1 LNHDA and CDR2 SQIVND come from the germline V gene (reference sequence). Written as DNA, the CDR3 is TGTGCCAGTAGTATCATGGGGCGAATGAACACTGAAGCTTTCTTT. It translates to CASSIMGRMNTEAFF.

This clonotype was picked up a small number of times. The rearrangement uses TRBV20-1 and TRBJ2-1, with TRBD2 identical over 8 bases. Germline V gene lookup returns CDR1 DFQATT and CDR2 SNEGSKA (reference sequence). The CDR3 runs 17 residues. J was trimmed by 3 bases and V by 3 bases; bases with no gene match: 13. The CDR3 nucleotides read TGCAGTGCTAGCCGACGAGAAGGACTAGCTTTCTACAATGAGCAGTTCTTC. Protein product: CSASRREGLAFYNEQFF.

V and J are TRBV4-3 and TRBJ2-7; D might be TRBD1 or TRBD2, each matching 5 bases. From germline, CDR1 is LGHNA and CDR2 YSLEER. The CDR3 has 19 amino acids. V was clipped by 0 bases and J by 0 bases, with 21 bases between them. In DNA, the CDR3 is TGCGCCAGCAGCCAAGATACGGGCGTCGGGACGGTCGTCTCCTACGAGCAGTACTTC. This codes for CASSQDTGVGTVVSYEQYF.

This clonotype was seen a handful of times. In nucleotides, the CDR3 is TGTGCCAGCAGCTACGAGCCAAGCGGGGGGGGTGAGCAGTACTTC. It codes for CASSYEPSGGGEQYF. This chain connects TRBV27 to TRBJ2-7; 10 bases line up with TRBD2. This CDR3 is 15 amino acids long. The germline V gene encodes CDR1 MNHEY and CDR2 SMNVEV (reference sequence). Trimming cost V 6 bases and J 7 bases; bases outside gene matches: 12.

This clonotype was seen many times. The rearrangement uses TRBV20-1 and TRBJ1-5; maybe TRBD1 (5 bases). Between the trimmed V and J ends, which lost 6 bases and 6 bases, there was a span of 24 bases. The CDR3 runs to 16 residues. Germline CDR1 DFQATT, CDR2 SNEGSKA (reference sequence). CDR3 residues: CSASAPGPQRGQPQHF. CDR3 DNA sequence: TGCAGTGCAAGCGCCCCGGGACCCCAGCGGGGTCAGCCCCAGCATTTT.

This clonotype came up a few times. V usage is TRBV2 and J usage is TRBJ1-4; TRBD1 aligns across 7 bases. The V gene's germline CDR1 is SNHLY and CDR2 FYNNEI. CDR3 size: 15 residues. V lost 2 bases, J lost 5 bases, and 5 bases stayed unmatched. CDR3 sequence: CASSERTGGNEKLFF. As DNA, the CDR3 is TGTGCCAGCAGTGAAAGGACAGGAGGGAATGAAAAACTGTTTTTT.

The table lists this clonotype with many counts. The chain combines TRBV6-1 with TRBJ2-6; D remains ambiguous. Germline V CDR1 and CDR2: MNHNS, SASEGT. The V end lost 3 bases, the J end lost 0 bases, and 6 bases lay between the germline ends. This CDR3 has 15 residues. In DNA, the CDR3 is TGTGCCAGCAGTGAGGCAGTCTCTGGGGCCAACGTCCTGACTTTC. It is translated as CASSEAVSGANVLTF.

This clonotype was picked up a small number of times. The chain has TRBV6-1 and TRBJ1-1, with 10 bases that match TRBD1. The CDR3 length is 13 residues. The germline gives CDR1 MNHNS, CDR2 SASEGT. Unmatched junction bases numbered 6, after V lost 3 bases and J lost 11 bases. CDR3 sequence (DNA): TGTGCCAGCAGTGACGGGACAGGGGAACAGGCTTTCTTT. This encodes CASSDGTGEQAFF.

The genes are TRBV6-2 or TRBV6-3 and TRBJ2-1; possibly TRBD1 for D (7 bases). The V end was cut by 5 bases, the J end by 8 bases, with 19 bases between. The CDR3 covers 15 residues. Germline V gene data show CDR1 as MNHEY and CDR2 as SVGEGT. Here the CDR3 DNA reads TGTGCCAGCAGTAAACGACGACAGGGAGGCGATGAGCAGTTCTTC. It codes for CASSKRRQGGDEQFF.

This CDR3 is CASSPKTRTENTEAFF. Here the CDR3 DNA reads TGTGCCAGCAGCCCCAAGACGAGGACAGAGAACACTGAAGCTTTCTTT. V usage is TRBV2 and J usage is TRBJ1-1, with D perhaps TRBD1 (6 bases). Trimming shortened V by 6 bases and J by 1 base, and 18 bases separated the two germline ends. Germline-derived CDR1 and CDR2 are SNHLY and FYNNEI. The CDR3 is made up of 16 amino acids.

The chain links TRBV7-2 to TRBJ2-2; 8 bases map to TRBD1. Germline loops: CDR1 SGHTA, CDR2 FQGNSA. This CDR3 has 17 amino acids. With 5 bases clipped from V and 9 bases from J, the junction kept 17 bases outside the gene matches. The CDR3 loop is CASSNHRDRNFPWELFF. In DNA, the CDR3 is TGTGCCAGCAGCAACCACCGGGACAGGAATTTCCCCTGGGAGCTGTTTTTT.

The chain's CDR3 is CSVDTATGDSNYGYTF. CDR3 nucleotides: TGCAGCGTTGATACGGCGACAGGGGATTCTAACTATGGCTACACCTTC. The chain couples TRBV29-1 to TRBJ1-2, with 8 bases matching TRBD1. V gave up 3 bases and J gave up 0 bases; unmatched junction bases: 9. Germline values: CDR1 SQVTM, CDR2 ANQGSEA. This CDR3 contains 16 residues.

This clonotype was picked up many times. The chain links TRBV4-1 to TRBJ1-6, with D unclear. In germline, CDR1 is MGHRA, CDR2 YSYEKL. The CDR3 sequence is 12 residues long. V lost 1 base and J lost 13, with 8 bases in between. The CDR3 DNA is TGCGCCAGCAGCCAAGTCCAGGAGCCCCTCCACTTT. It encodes CASSQVQEPLHF.

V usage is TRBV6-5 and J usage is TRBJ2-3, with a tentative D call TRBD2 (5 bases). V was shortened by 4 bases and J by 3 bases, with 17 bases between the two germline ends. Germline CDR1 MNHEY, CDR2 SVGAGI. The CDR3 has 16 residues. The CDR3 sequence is CASSSPLTGGTDTQYF. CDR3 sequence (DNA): TGTGCCAGCAGTTCACCACTCACCGGCGGGACAGATACGCAGTATTTT.

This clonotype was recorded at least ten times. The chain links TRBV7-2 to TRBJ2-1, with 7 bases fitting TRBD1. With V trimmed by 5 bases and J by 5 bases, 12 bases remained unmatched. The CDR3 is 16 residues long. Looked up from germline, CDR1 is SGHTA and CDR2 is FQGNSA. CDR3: CASSQFRQGPHNEQFF. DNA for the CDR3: TGTGCCAGCAGCCAGTTCCGACAGGGCCCCCACAATGAGCAGTTCTTC.

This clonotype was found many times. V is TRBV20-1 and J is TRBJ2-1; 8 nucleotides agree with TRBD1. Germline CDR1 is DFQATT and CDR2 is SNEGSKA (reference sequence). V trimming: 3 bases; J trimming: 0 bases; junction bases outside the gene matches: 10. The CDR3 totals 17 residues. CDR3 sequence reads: CSARDRDLMSSYNEQFF. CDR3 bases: TGCAGTGCTAGGGACAGGGACCTGATGAGCTCCTACAATGAGCAGTTCTTC.

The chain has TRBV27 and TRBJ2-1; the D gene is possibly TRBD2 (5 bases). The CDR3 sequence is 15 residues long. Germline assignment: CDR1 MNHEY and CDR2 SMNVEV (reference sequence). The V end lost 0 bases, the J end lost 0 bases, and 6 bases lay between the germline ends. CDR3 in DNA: TGTGCCAGCAGTTTATCAGGGAGCTCCTACAATGAGCAGTTCTTC. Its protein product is CASSLSGSSYNEQFF.

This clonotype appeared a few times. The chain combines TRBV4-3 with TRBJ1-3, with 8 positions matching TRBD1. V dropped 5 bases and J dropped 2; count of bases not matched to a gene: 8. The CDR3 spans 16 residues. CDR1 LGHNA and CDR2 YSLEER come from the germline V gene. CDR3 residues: CASSSTGDITGNTIYF. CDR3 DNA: TGCGCCAGCAGCTCGACAGGGGATATCACTGGAAACACCATATATTTT.

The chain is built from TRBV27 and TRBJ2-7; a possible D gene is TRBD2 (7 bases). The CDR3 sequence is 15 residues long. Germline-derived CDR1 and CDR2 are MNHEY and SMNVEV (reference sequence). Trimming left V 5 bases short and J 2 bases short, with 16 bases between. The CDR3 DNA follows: TGTGCCAGCAGTATCCAACAGGGAGGGACCTACGAGCAGTACTTC. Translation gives CASSIQQGGTYEQYF.

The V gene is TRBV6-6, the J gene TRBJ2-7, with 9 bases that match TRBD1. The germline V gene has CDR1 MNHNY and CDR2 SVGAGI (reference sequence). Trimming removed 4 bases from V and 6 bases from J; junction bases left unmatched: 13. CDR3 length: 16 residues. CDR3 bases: TGTGCCAGCAGTTGGACTCTACAGGGACAGGGCGGCGAGCAGTACTTC. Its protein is CASSWTLQGQGGEQYF.

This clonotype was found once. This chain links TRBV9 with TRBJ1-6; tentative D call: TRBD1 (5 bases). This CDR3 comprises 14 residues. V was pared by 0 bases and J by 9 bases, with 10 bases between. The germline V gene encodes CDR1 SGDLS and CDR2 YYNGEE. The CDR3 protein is CASSVEGVSSPLHF. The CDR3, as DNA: TGTGCCAGCAGCGTAGAAGGGGTGAGTTCACCCCTCCACTTT.

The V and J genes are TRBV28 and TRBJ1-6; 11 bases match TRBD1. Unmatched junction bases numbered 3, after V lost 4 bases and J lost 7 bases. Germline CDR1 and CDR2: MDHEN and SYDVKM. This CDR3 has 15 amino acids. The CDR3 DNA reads TGTGCCAGCAGTTGGGGGACAGGGGGAAATTCACCCCTCCACTTT. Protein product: CASSWGTGGNSPLHF.

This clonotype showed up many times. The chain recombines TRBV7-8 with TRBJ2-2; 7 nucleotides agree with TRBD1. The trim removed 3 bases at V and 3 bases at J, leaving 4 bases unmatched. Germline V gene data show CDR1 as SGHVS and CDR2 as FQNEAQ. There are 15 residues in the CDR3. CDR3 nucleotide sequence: TGTGCCAGCAGCTTTGCCGGGACAGACACCGGGGAGCTGTTTTTT. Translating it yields CASSFAGTDTGELFF.